Below are 2 T cell receptor beta chains sequenced from a single sample in a study of CXCR3 chemokines and chemotherapy response in bladder cancer (dated by TCRdb to between 2021 and 2024). To prepare the library, PCR was applied. The sequencer listed for this sample is Illumina HiSeq 2500. The public reads were run again by TCRdb, first through fastp at Q25 and then through MiXCR, and only productive beta chains were kept. Every entry covers one CDR3 protein and lists the most common genes and DNA from its rows. The sample profile shows about 3,000 distinct CDR3 sequences; 25% to 30% of them were found once. The ten most abundant clones make up around 15% of the sample. Sample collection was performed from a patient whose treatment included neoadjuvant chemotherapy. Receptors originate from a human donor with bladder cancer that did not respond to neoadjuvant chemotherapy.

This clonotype was seen many times. This chain connects TRBV6-1 to TRBJ1-2; TRBD1 matches at 10 bases. J lost 3 bases, V lost 5 bases, and 9 bases had no gene match. Germline V gives CDR1 MNHNS, CDR2 SASEGT. The CDR3 is made up of 16 amino acids. CDR3 in DNA: TGTGCCAGCAGTCCGGGACAGGGGCTTTACTACTATGGCTACACCTTC. It specifies CASSPGQGLYYYGYTF.

In this sample, this clonotype turned up a few times. The J gene is TRBJ1-4, the V gene TRBV20-1, with a possible D match to TRBD1 (5 bases). The V gene lost 3 bases and the J gene lost 1 base, with 9 bases spanning the gap. The germline V gene has CDR1 DFQATT and CDR2 SNEGSKA (reference sequence). The CDR3 sequence is 14 residues long. The CDR3 reads CSARGHITNEKLFF. The CDR3 coding sequence is TGCAGTGCTAGGGGGCATATAACTAATGAAAAACTGTTTTTT.